Presented here are 24 T cell receptor beta chains from one specimen sequenced in a study of T cells in Graves' hyperthyroidism and ophthalmopathy. Amplification yielded TCR beta CDR3 regions, with RNA transcripts as the source. The TCR CDR3 was amplified in a first-round RT-PCR using the HTBI primer set. TCRdb fed the multiplex PCR reads into MiXCR, producing one record per CDR3 protein. Of about 520,000 distinct CDR3 sequences in the sample, around 22% were seen once. The sequencing sample was made of blood. Every receptor here comes from a woman in her 30s with Graves' ophthalmopathy.

This clonotype was seen a few times. The gene calls are TRBV12-3 or TRBV12-4 and TRBJ1-5; TRBD1 matches 7 bases. V lost 6 bases to trimming and J lost 4 bases; unmatched junction nucleotides: 6. The CDR3 length is 14 residues. CDR3 region: CASSPTGKNQPQHF. In DNA form, the CDR3 reads TGTGCCAGCAGCCCGACAGGGAAGAATCAGCCCCAGCATTTT.

On this clonotype: This CDR3 fails to terminate in the conserved phenylalanine or tryptophan, so it likely reflects a read error. The V and J genes are TRBV27 and TRBJ2-7; perhaps D is TRBD1 or TRBD2 (5 bases each). V dropped 6 bases and J dropped 4 bases, with 13 bases sitting between them. This CDR3 contains 13 residues. Germline assignment: CDR1 MNHEY and CDR2 SMNVEV (reference sequence). CDR3 coding DNA: TGTGCCAGCAGGACCGGGACGGAATACGAGCAGTACCTC. Translation gives CASRTGTEYEQYL.

The table lists this clonotype with many counts. The chain couples TRBV6-5 to TRBJ1-1, with TRBD1 matching over 9 bases. The CDR3 extends over 13 amino acids. The V segment lost 6 bases and the J segment 3 bases; nucleotides outside the gene matches: 2. The germline V gene encodes CDR1 MNHEY and CDR2 SVGAGI. CDR3 in DNA: TGTGCCAGCAGAAGACAGGGGGACACTGAAGCTTTCTTT. Its translation is CASRRQGDTEAFF.

V usage is TRBV9 and J usage is TRBJ2-5; 8 positions agree with TRBD1. The CDR3 length is 14 residues. The trim removed 4 bases at V and 5 bases at J, leaving 7 bases unmatched. Germline V CDR1 and CDR2: SGDLS, YYNGEE. The CDR3 DNA reads TGTGCCAGCAGCAACGGACAGGGTTTGGAGACCCAGTACTTC. Amino acid sequence: CASSNGQGLETQYF.

This clonotype was seen a few times. The chain uses TRBV24-1 and TRBJ1-2; D is possibly TRBD1 (5 bases). Trimming took off 4 bases at V and 7 bases at J, with 12 bases between the two ends. CDR1 KGHDR and CDR2 SFDVKD come from the germline V gene. CDR3 length equals 13 residues. The CDR3 region is CATSDRVFFGYTF. For the CDR3, the DNA is TGTGCCACCAGTGACAGGGTTTTTTTTGGCTACACCTTC.

This clonotype occurred many times. This chain's CDR3 is CSARDGGYGYTF. In DNA form, the CDR3 reads TGCAGTGCTAGGGACGGGGGGTATGGCTACACCTTC. The rearrangement joins TRBV20-1 to TRBJ1-2; TRBD1 might be the D (5 bases). The CDR3 runs 12 residues. V lost 3 bases and J lost 5, with 10 bases in between. The germline V gene encodes CDR1 DFQATT and CDR2 SNEGSKA (reference sequence).

The V call is TRBV12-3 or TRBV12-4, the J call TRBJ1-2, with 7 bases matching TRBD1. Trimming at V came to 6 bases and at J to 4 bases, leaving 8 bases not matched to a gene. The CDR3 extends over 14 amino acids. This CDR3 is CASRSTGALYGYTF. As DNA, the CDR3 is TGTGCCAGCAGGTCTACAGGGGCCCTCTATGGCTACACCTTC.

The V gene is TRBV5-1, the J gene TRBJ1-1; D gene uncertain. Trimming cost V 4 bases and J 2 bases, with 15 bases left between them. The CDR3 spans 15 residues. CDR1 and CDR2 (germline): SGHRS, YFSETQ. CDR3 protein: CASSPATEPNTEAFF. The CDR3 DNA reads as TGCGCCAGCAGCCCCGCTACAGAACCTAACACTGAAGCTTTCTTT. The full variable domain, in which reference TRBV5-1 and TRBJ1-1 provide the parts outside the CDR3, is KAGVTQTPRYLIKTRGQQVTLSCSPISGHRSVSWYQQTPGQGLQFLFEYFSETQRNKGNFPGRFSGRQFSNSRSEMNVSTLELGDSALYLCASSPATEPNTEAFFGQGTRLTVV.

The table lists this clonotype with many counts. The V gene is TRBV10-3, the J gene TRBJ1-4, with TRBD1 as a possible D gene (5 bases). Trimming took off 2 bases at V and 8 bases at J, with 12 bases between the two ends. Germline values: CDR1 ENHRY, CDR2 SYGVKD. The CDR3 is 14 amino acids. The CDR3 sequence: CAISEGRGGEKLFF. The CDR3 coding sequence is TGTGCCATCAGTGAGGGGAGGGGTGGAGAAAAACTGTTTTTT.

The rearrangement uses TRBV30 and TRBJ1-5; no firm D call. Germline values: CDR1 GTSNPN, CDR2 SVGIG (reference sequence). Trimming left V 2 bases short and J 3 bases short, with 8 bases between. The CDR3 covers 13 residues. The CDR3 coding sequence is TGTGCCTGGAGTAAAGGGAACAATCAGCCCCAGCATTTT. Translation gives CAWSKGNNQPQHF.

In this sample, this clonotype turned up many times. V is TRBV29-1 and J is TRBJ1-2; no firm D call. The CDR3 runs 12 residues. Germline loops: CDR1 SQVTM, CDR2 ANQGSEA. Trimming removed 3 bases from V and 7 bases from J, with 12 bases in between. This chain's CDR3 is CSVEDGTSGYTF. The CDR3, as DNA: TGCAGCGTTGAGGACGGTACTAGTGGCTACACCTTC.

This clonotype was detected many times. The V call is TRBV29-1, the J call TRBJ2-2; TRBD2 might be the D (7 bases). This CDR3 comprises 14 residues. Trimming stripped 4 bases from V and 3 bases from J, with 12 bases between. The germline V gene has CDR1 SQVTM and CDR2 ANQGSEA. CDR3 loop: CSVAGGRDTGELFF. For the CDR3, the DNA is TGCAGCGTTGCGGGGGGCCGTGACACCGGGGAGCTGTTTTTT.

This chain uses TRBV9 with TRBJ2-7; 9 nucleotides match TRBD1. V lost 0 bases, J lost 5 bases, and 6 bases stayed unmatched. CDR3 size: 15 residues. The germline gives CDR1 SGDLS, CDR2 YYNGEE. The CDR3 loop reads CASSVGQGGHHEQYF. In DNA, the CDR3 is TGTGCCAGCAGCGTAGGACAGGGGGGGCACCACGAGCAGTACTTC.

This clonotype was detected many times. The gene calls are TRBV2 and TRBJ2-2; 11 bases map to TRBD1. This CDR3 region has 16 residues. Germline assignment: CDR1 SNHLY and CDR2 FYNNEI. V dropped 11 bases and J dropped 3; count of bases not matched to a gene: 11. CDR3 sequence (DNA): TGTGCCTGGGGGAGGACAGGGGGCTCGTACACCGGGGAGCTGTTTTTT. Encoded protein: CAWGRTGGSYTGELFF.

This clonotype was detected a few times. The chain is built from TRBV2 and TRBJ1-2, with D possibly TRBD1 on 5 matching bases. The CDR3 sequence is 14 residues long. Germline CDR1 reads SNHLY; CDR2 reads FYNNEI. With 0 bases removed from V and 6 bases from J, the gap between germline ends came to 11 bases. Here the CDR3 DNA reads TGTGCCAGCAGTGAAGCAGGGACGGGGGATGGCTACACCTTC. Translated, it gives CASSEAGTGDGYTF.

This clonotype was detected ten times or more. This sequence joins TRBV20-1 and TRBJ2-2; either TRBD1 or TRBD2 may supply D (5 bases each). This CDR3 has 16 residues. V lost 3 bases and J 3 bases, leaving 17 bases between the germline ends. In germline, CDR1 is DFQATT, CDR2 SNEGSKA (reference sequence). CDR3 in amino acids: CSARAPGLRDTGELFF. The DNA for the CDR3 is TGCAGTGCTAGGGCGCCGGGGCTAAGGGACACCGGGGAGCTGTTTTTT.

The chain couples TRBV14 to TRBJ1-3; 9 bases are a match to TRBD1. From germline, CDR1 is SGHDN and CDR2 FVKESK. V dropped 4 bases and J dropped 3; count of bases not matched to a gene: 10. The CDR3 consists of 17 residues. The CDR3 bases are TGTGCCAGCAGCCCTCACGGGACAGGGAGATTTGGAAACACCATATATTTT. It codes for CASSPHGTGRFGNTIYF.

This clonotype was counted a few times. The junction does not match germline at one end; this may be a read error. The J gene is TRBJ2-5, the V gene TRBV20-1; a possible D gene is TRBD2 (5 bases). The CDR3 has 12 amino acids. In germline, CDR1 is DFQATT, CDR2 SNEGSKA (reference sequence). Here the CDR3 reads CSTRTWQETQYF. CDR3 nucleotides: TGCAGTACTAGGACCTGGCAAGAGACCCAGTACTTC.

At least ten counts were recorded for this clonotype. This chain connects TRBV7-8 to TRBJ2-7; perhaps TRBD2 as D (6 bases). The V end was cut by 6 bases, the J end by 1 base, with 13 bases between. CDR1 SGHVS and CDR2 FQNEAQ come from the germline V gene. The CDR3 extends over 14 amino acids. CDR3 protein: CASSSGLLSYEQYF. Written as DNA, the CDR3 is TGTGCCAGCAGTTCGGGACTCCTATCCTACGAGCAGTACTTC.

The chain couples TRBV11-1 to TRBJ2-4; D not resolved. Per germline, CDR1 SGHAT and CDR2 FQDESV (reference sequence). CDR3 length: 14 residues. V was trimmed by 3 bases and J by 3 bases, leaving 9 bases between them. CDR3 residues: CASSFGGVKNIQYF. CDR3 bases: TGTGCCAGCAGCTTCGGTGGTGTCAAAAACATTCAGTACTTC.

This clonotype was observed a few times. The rearrangement joins TRBV5-1 to TRBJ2-2; 8 bases align to TRBD2. J gave up 5 bases and V 0 bases, and 6 bases lay outside the gene matches. The CDR3 loop spans 16 amino acids. In germline, CDR1 is SGHRS, CDR2 YFSETQ. CDR3 loop: CASSLAGQRGTGELFF. CDR3 nucleotide sequence: TGCGCCAGCAGCTTGGCCGGTCAGCGGGGGACCGGGGAGCTGTTTTTT.

This clonotype was detected ten times or more. Here the CDR3 reads CASSINRDRDTEAFF. CDR3 nucleotide sequence: TGTGCCAGTAGTATTAATCGGGACAGGGACACTGAAGCTTTCTTT. The chain carries TRBV19 and TRBJ1-1; TRBD1 aligns across 9 bases. The CDR3 sequence is 15 residues long. V was pared by 3 bases and J by 3 bases, with 5 bases of the junction left unmatched. CDR1 is LNHDA and CDR2 is SQIVND in the germline V gene (reference sequence). The full variable domain, its missing parts supplied by reference TRBV19 and TRBJ1-1, is DGGITQSPKYLFRKEGQNVTLSCEQNLNHDAMYWYRQDPGQGLRLIYYSQIVNDFQKGDIAEGYSVSREKKESFPLTVTSAQKNPTAFYLCASSINRDRDTEAFFGQGTRLTVV.

This clonotype has a count of ten or more. The chain uses TRBV6-5 and TRBJ2-2; 7 bases map to TRBD2. Germline trimming cut 2 bases from V and 10 bases from J; bases unmatched to any gene: 4. Germline CDR1 MNHEY, CDR2 SVGAGI. The CDR3 has 13 amino acids. CDR3 residues: CASSYGGGLELFF. The CDR3 DNA is TGTGCCAGCAGTTACGGGGGGGGGTTGGAGCTGTTTTTT.

The table lists this clonotype with a few counts. The chain has TRBV12-5 and TRBJ2-2; unclear D gene. In germline, CDR1 is LGHNT, CDR2 FRNRAP. The CDR3 is made up of 17 amino acids. Trimming took 1 base from V and 0 from J, leaving 12 bases between them. The CDR3 bases are TGTGCTAGTGGTTTGGGCCCGACTGGCGCGAACACCGGGGAGCTGTTTTTT. Its protein is CASGLGPTGANTGELFF.